The 13 T cell receptor beta chains below were found in one sample sequenced in a study of blood T cells in healthy people across ages. Next came a second PCR, run for 7 to 11 cycles, which used a sample-barcoded 5' primer along with a J-beta primer mix. TCRdb used MiXCR to reprocess the 5' RACE reads, holding one entry per CDR3 protein. The sample has around 790,000 distinct CDR3 sequences, roughly 44% seen once. Sequenced material: blood. The receptors come from a man in his sixties in good health.

In the case of this clonotype: This sequence may be a read error, since a much larger clone differs from it by one base. The chain is built from TRBV20-1 and TRBJ2-5; 12 bases map to TRBD2. With 5 bases clipped from V and 7 bases from J, the junction kept 11 bases outside the gene matches. CDR1 is DFQATT and CDR2 is SNEGSKA in the germline V gene (reference sequence). CDR3 size: 15 residues. The DNA of the CDR3 is TGCAGTGCTGGACCAGAACTAGCGGGGGGAGGGACCCAGTACTTC. Its translation is CSAGPELAGGGTQYF.

V gene TRBV5-1 combines with J gene TRBJ1-1; D might be TRBD1 (5 bases). The CDR3 runs to 15 residues. V was trimmed by 3 bases and J by 4 bases, leaving 16 bases between them. Germline assignment: CDR1 SGHRS and CDR2 YFSETQ. The CDR3 spells CASSSGDGPRTEAFF. DNA of the CDR3: TGCGCCAGCAGCTCCGGGGACGGTCCCCGCACTGAAGCTTTCTTT.

The CDR3: CASSQEWRGYTGELFF. CDR3 DNA: TGCGCCAGCAGCCAAGAATGGCGGGGGTACACCGGGGAGCTGTTTTTT. The chain recombines TRBV4-3 with TRBJ2-2, with 7 positions matching TRBD2. Trimming cost V 0 bases and J 3 bases; bases outside gene matches: 4. This CDR3 comprises 16 residues. Germline V CDR1 and CDR2: LGHNA, YSLEER.

The table lists this clonotype with a count of one. The chain links TRBV20-1 to TRBJ2-5; D may be TRBD2 (5 bases). Germline loops: CDR1 DFQATT, CDR2 SNEGSKA (reference sequence). V was shortened by 5 bases and J by 11 bases, with 18 bases between the two germline ends. The CDR3 runs 12 residues. The CDR3 region has the DNA TGCAGTGCTCTTATGGCGGGTCATGAGCAGTACTTC. It yields the protein CSALMAGHEQYF.

This clonotype was seen repeatedly, ten times or more. This chain connects TRBV14 to TRBJ1-2; D not certain. The CDR3 runs to 13 residues. Germline V gene sequence: CDR1 SGHDN, CDR2 FVKESK. The V gene lost 1 base and the J gene lost 2 bases, with 5 bases spanning the gap. The CDR3 here is CASSQALNYGYTF. CDR3 nucleotide sequence: TGTGCCAGCAGCCAAGCACTGAACTATGGCTACACCTTC.

This clonotype was counted a few times. The chain joins TRBV14 to TRBJ2-3; TRBD1 or TRBD2 may be the D gene (5 bases each). CDR3 length: 13 residues. V was shortened by 4 bases and J by 14 bases, with 19 bases between the two germline ends. Germline lookup yields CDR1 SGHDN and CDR2 FVKESK. The CDR3 coding sequence is TGTGCCAGCAGCCGGAAACAGGACTCCACACCGTATTTT. It encodes CASSRKQDSTPYF.

This clonotype was recorded a few times. The rearrangement joins TRBV10-3 to TRBJ1-5, with a tentative D call TRBD1 (6 bases). The germline V gene encodes CDR1 ENHRY and CDR2 SYGVKD. This CDR3 comprises 20 residues. The germline V and J ends were trimmed by 2 bases and 2 bases, with 25 bases remaining between them. The chain's CDR3 is CAISERLAQGPVAGNQPQHF. CDR3 sequence (DNA): TGTGCCATCAGTGAGCGTTTGGCCCAGGGGCCCGTAGCGGGCAATCAGCCCCAGCATTTT.

There are a few counts of this clonotype. The V call is TRBV12-3 or TRBV12-4, the J call TRBJ2-2; the match to TRBD1 covers 9 bases. This CDR3 is built from 15 residues. Trimming took 1 base from V and 7 from J; bases not matched to a gene: 4. The CDR3 is CASSLEQGAVGELFF. As DNA, the CDR3 is TGTGCCAGCAGTTTAGAACAGGGGGCGGTCGGGGAGCTGTTTTTT.

This clonotype has only a few counts. The rearrangement joins TRBV20-1 to TRBJ1-2, with 7 bases that match TRBD1. Germline lookup yields CDR1 DFQATT and CDR2 SNEGSKA (reference sequence). The CDR3 loop spans 14 amino acids. The V and J ends lost 5 bases and 4 bases, in that order; junction bases with no gene match: 10. This CDR3 reads CSALDRVFVYGYTF. The DNA of the CDR3 is TGCAGTGCTCTTGACAGGGTATTTGTCTATGGCTACACCTTC.

CDR3 in amino acids: CASSPGGISSTDTQYF. In nucleotides, the CDR3 is TGCGCCAGCAGCCCGGGGGGGATTTCTAGCACAGATACGCAGTATTTT. This sequence joins TRBV5-1 and TRBJ2-3; 8 bases align to TRBD2. V trimming: 4 bases; J trimming: 0 bases; junction bases outside the gene matches: 7. This CDR3 has 16 amino acids. CDR1 is SGHRS and CDR2 is YFSETQ in the germline V gene.

This chain uses TRBV20-1 with TRBJ2-7; TRBD2 agrees at 9 bases. CDR1 DFQATT and CDR2 SNEGSKA come from the germline V gene (reference sequence). The CDR3 spans 12 residues. This CDR3 reads CTVGRGGHEQYF. In DNA form, the CDR3 reads TGCACCGTAGGGCGGGGGGGCCACGAGCAGTACTTC.

The chain combines TRBV4-1 with TRBJ2-1; TRBD2 matches 11 bases. This CDR3 spans 16 amino acids. The germline V gene encodes CDR1 MGHRA and CDR2 YSYEKL. With 1 base clipped from V and 4 bases from J, the junction kept 3 bases outside the gene matches. The DNA for the CDR3 is TGCGCCAGCAGCCAAGTTCCTAGCGGGGGGTACAATGAGCAGTTCTTC. This codes for CASSQVPSGGYNEQFF.

The chain links TRBV10-2 to TRBJ1-5, with a tentative D call TRBD1 (6 bases). The germline CDR1 and CDR2 sequences are WSHSY and SAAADI. CDR3 length: 15 residues. The V end was cut by 1 base, the J end by 7 bases, with 14 bases between. The CDR3 spells CASSELGAGLQPQHF. Here the CDR3 DNA reads TGCGCCAGCAGTGAGTTGGGGGCAGGTTTGCAGCCCCAGCATTTT.